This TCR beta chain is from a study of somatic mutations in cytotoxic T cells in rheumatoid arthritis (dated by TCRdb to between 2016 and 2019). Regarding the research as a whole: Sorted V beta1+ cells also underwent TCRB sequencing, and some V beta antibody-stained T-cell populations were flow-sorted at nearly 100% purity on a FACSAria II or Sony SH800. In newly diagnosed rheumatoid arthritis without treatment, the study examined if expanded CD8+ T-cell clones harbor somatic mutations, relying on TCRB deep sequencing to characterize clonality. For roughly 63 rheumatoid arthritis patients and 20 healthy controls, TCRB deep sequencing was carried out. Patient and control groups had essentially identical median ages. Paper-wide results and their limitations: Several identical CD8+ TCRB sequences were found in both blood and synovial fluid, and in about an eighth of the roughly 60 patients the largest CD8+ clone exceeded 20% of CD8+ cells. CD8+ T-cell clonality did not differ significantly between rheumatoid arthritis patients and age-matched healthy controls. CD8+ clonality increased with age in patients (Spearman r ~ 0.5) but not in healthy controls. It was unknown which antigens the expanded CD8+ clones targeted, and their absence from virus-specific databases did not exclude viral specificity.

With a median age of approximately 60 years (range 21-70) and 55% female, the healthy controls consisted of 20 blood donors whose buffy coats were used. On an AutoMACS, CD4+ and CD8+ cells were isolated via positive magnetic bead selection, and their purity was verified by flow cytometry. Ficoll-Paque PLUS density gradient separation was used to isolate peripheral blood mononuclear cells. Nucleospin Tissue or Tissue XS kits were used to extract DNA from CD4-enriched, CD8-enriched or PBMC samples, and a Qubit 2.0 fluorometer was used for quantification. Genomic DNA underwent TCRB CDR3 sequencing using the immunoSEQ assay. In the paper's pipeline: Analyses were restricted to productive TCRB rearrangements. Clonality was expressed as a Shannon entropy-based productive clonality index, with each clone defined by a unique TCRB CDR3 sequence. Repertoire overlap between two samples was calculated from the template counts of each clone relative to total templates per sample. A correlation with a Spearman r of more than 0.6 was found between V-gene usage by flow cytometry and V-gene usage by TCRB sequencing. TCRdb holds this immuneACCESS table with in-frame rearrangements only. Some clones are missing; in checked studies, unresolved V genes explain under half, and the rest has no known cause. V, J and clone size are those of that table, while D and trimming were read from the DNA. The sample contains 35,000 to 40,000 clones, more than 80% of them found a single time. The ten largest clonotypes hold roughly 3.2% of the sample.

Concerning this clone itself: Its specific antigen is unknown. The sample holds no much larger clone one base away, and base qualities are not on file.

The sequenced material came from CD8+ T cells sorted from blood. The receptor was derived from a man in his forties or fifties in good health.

The CDR3 amino acid sequence is: CASSLARRGEEDEQYF. In nucleotides, the sequence is TGCGCCAGCAGCTTGGCGAGGCGGGGCGAAGAGGACGAGCAGTACTTC. This receptor chain uses TRBV5-1 and TRBJ2-7, with TRBD2 perhaps the D gene, on 6 matching bases. According to the germline V gene, CDR1 reads SGHRS and CDR2 reads YFSETQ. The trim is 0 bases for V and 5 bases for J, with a gap of 18 bases between the germline ends. The CDR3 holds 16 amino acids from the cysteine to the phenylalanine. The retained sequence is limited to the CDR3, 48 bases, with the frame set at the first base.